These 10 T cell receptor beta chains were all obtained from the same sample, sequenced in a study of monozygotic twins with inflammatory bowel disease. TCRdb re-called the 5' RACE reads; one entry per CDR3 protein, DNA not given. There are some 300,000 distinct CDR3 sequences in the sample, with 5% to 6% held by the top ten. Sequenced: blood. The receptor source for this set is a human donor with ulcerative colitis or Crohn's disease, or a healthy co-twin of an affected twin (not recorded which).

The chain joins TRBV7-7 to TRBJ2-1; lacking DNA, the TRBD1 call made by TCRdb goes unchecked. This CDR3 region has 13 residues. Germline lookup yields CDR1 SSHAT and CDR2 FNYEAQ (reference sequence). The CDR3 reads CASSPGTYNEQFF.

The rearrangement uses TRBV5-1 and TRBJ1-4; the D gene TCRdb calls, TRBD1, cannot be checked with no DNA. Germline loops: CDR1 SGHRS, CDR2 YFSETQ. The CDR3 contains 15 residues. CDR3 loop: CASKGKPQYNEKLFF.

The V gene is TRBV18, the J gene TRBJ1-1; TCRdb's assignment of TRBD1 cannot be checked, as there is no DNA. The CDR3 extends over 15 amino acids. CDR1 is KGHSH, CDR2 LQKENI, per germline. This CDR3 is CASSPDRGRNTEAFF.

V gene TRBV9 combines with J gene TRBJ2-3; checking the TCRdb D call of TRBD1 is not possible without DNA. Germline loops: CDR1 SGDLS, CDR2 YYNGEE. CDR3 length equals 14 residues. The CDR3 reads CASRAMGTTDTQYF. The full variable domain, its missing parts supplied by reference TRBV9 and TRBJ2-3, is DSGVTQTPKHLITATGQRVTLRCSPRSGDLSVYWYQQSLDQGLQFLIQYYNGEERAKGNILERFSAQQFPDLHSELNLSSLELGDSALYFCASRAMGTTDTQYFGPGTRLTVL.

The J gene is TRBJ2-1, the V gene TRBV18; as DNA is missing, the TRBD2 call by TCRdb cannot be tested. Germline-derived CDR1 and CDR2 are KGHSH and LQKENI. This CDR3 spans 14 amino acids. CDR3 amino acids: CASSLLSGDNEQFF.

V and J are TRBV20-1 and TRBJ2-3. The germline V gene has CDR1 DFQATT and CDR2 SNEGSKA (reference sequence). The CDR3 has 15 residues. CDR3 sequence: CSARDLGGDRDTQYF.

The chain carries TRBV6-5 and TRBJ2-7; TCRdb selects TRBD1, and the lack of DNA leaves this call unchecked. Per germline, CDR1 MNHEY and CDR2 SVGAGI. The CDR3 runs 15 residues. This CDR3 is CASSYSGTGPYEQYF.

CDR3 residues: CASSSRRLVGEQYF. The rearrangement joins TRBV7-8 to TRBJ2-7. The CDR3 has 14 residues. Germline V gene lookup returns CDR1 SGHVS and CDR2 FQNEAQ.

This chain uses TRBV20-1 with TRBJ2-2; absent DNA, TCRdb's TRBD2 call cannot be checked. CDR1 is DFQATT and CDR2 is SNEGSKA in the germline V gene (reference sequence). The CDR3 is 13 amino acids. The CDR3 region is CSATPRVTGELFF.

This chain connects TRBV5-1 to TRBJ2-1; the D gene TCRdb calls, TRBD2, cannot be checked with no DNA. Germline V gene lookup returns CDR1 SGHRS and CDR2 YFSETQ. The CDR3 covers 15 residues. The CDR3 is CASFWGTSGYNEQFF.